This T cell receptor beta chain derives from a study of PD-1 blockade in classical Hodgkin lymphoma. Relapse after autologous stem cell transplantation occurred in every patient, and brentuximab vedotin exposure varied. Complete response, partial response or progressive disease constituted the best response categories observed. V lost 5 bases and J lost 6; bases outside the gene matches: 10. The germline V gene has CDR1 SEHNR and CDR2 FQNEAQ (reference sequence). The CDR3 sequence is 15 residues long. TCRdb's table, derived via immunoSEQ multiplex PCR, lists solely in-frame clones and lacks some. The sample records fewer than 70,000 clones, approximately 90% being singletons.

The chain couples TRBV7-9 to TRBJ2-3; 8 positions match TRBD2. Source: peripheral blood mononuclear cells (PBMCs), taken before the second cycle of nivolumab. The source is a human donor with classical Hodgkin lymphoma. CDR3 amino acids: CASSPDSGAGDTQYF. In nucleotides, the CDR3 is TGTGCCAGCAGCCCAGATAGCGGGGCCGGGGATACGCAGTATTTT.